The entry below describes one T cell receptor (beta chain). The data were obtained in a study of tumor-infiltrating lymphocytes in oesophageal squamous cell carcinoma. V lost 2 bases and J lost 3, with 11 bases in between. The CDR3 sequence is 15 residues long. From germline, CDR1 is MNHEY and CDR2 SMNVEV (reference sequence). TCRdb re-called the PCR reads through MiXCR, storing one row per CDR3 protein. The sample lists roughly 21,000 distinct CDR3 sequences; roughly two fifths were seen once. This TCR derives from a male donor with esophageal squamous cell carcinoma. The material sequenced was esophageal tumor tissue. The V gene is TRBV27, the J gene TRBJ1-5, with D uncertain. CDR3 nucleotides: TGTGCCAGCAGTTTACTGGGAGGTCCCAATCAGCCCCAGCATTTT. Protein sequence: CASSLLGGPNQPQHF.